The sequence of this TCR beta chain was determined in a study of blood T cells in healthy people across ages. The V end lost 1 base, the J end lost 1 base, and 11 bases lay between the germline ends. Germline CDR1 reads SGHVS; CDR2 reads FNYEAQ. The CDR3 is 17 residues long. Using a J-beta primer mix together with a sample-barcoded 5' primer, a second PCR was run for 7 to 11 cycles. Each CDR3 protein is one row after TCRdb ran MiXCR on the 5' RACE reads. The sample yields about 1.6 million distinct CDR3 sequences, about 31% seen once. The sample taken for sequencing was blood. This sequence originates from a woman in her thirties in good health. The chain recombines TRBV7-6 with TRBJ2-6; D remains unclear. This chain's CDR3 is CASSLENGWSGANVLTF. DNA of the CDR3: TGTGCCAGCAGCTTAGAAAATGGGTGGTCTGGGGCCAACGTCCTGACTTTC.